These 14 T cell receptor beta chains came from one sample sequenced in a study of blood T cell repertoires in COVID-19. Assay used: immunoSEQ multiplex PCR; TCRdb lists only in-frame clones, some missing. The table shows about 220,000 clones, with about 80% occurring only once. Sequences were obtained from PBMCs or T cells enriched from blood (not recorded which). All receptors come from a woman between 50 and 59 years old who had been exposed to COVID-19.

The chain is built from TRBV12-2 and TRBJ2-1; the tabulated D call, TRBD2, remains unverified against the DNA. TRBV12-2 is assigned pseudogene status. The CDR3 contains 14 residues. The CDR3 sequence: CAISGTRGPNEQFF. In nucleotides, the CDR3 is TGTGCAATTTCCGGGACTAGGGGTCCCAATGAGCAGTTCTTC.

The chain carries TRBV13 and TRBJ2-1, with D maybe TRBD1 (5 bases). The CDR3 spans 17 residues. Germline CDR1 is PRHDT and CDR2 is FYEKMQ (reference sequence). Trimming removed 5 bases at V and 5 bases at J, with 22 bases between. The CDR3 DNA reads TGTGCCAGCAGCCTGATGGAAGCGACAGAAAGGCACAATGAGCAGTTCTTC. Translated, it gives CASSLMEATERHNEQFF.

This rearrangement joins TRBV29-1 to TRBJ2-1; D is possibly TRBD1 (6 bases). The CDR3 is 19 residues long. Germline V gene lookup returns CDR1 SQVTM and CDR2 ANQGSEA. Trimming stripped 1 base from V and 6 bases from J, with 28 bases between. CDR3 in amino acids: CSVEVRDTLIGLLGNEQFF. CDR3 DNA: TGCAGCGTTGAAGTGAGGGACACGCTAATCGGCCTTTTGGGCAATGAGCAGTTCTTC.

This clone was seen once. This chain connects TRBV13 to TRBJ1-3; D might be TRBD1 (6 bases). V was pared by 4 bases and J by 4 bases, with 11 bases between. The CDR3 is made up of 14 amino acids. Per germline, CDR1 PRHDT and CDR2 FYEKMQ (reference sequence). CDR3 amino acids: CASSSNRAGNTIYF. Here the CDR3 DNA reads TGTGCCAGCAGCTCCAACAGGGCCGGAAACACCATATATTTT.

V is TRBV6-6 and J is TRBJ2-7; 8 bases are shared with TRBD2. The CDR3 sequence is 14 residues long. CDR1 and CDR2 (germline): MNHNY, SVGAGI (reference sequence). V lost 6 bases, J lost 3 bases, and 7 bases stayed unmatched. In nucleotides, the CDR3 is TGTGCCAGCAGCGGGGTCAGCGGGGGCTACGAGCAGTACTTC. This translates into CASSGVSGGYEQYF.

In nucleotides, the CDR3 is TGTGCCAGCAGTGATCGGGACAGGGGAACCTATAATTCACCCCTCCACTTT. Protein sequence: CASSDRDRGTYNSPLHF. The rearrangement links TRBV25-1 to TRBJ1-6, with 10 bases fitting TRBD1. The CDR3 sequence is 17 residues long. Germline V gene sequence: CDR1 MGHDK, CDR2 SYGVNS. The junction had 4 bases not matched to a gene; V was cut back by 3 bases and J by 2 bases.

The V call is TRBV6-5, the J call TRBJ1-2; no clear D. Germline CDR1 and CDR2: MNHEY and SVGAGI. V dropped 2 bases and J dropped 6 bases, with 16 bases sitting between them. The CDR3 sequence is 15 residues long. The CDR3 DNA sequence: TGTGCCAGCAGTTACCGAATCGAGGGCGTGGATGGCTACACCTTC. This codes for CASSYRIEGVDGYTF.

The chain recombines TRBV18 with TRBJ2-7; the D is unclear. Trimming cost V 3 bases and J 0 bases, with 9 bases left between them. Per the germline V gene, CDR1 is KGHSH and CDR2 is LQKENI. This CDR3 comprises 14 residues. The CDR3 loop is CASSPSQISYEQYF. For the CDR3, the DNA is TGTGCCAGCTCACCGTCCCAGATCTCCTACGAGCAGTACTTC.

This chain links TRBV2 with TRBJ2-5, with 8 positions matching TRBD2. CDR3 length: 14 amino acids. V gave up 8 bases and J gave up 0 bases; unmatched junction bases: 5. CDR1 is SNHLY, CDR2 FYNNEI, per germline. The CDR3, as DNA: TGTGCCAGCGCGGGGGGCAGGTACCAAGAGACCCAGTACTTC. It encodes CASAGGRYQETQYF.

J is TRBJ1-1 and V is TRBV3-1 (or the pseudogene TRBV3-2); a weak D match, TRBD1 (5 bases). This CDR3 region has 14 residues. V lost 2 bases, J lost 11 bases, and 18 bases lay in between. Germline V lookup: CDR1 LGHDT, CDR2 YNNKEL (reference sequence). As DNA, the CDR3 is TGTGCCAGCAGCCAATCGTCCAGGGTTTTTTTTGCTTTCTTT. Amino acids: CASSQSSRVFFAFF.

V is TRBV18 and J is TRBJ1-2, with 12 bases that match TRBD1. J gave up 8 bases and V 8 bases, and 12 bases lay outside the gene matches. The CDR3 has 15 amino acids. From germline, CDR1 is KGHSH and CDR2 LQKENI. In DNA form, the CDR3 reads TGTGCCAGCACCGTCGGGACAGGGGGCTTAAACGGCTACACCTTC. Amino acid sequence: CASTVGTGGLNGYTF.

CDR3 amino acids: CSVTVVDIQYF. CDR3 nucleotide sequence: TGCAGCGTTACAGTGGTAGACATTCAGTACTTC. V usage is TRBV29-1 and J usage is TRBJ2-4; no reliable D call. Trimming took off 5 bases at V and 8 bases at J, with 10 bases between the two ends. Per the germline V gene, CDR1 is SQVTM and CDR2 is ANQGSEA. This CDR3 has 11 amino acids.

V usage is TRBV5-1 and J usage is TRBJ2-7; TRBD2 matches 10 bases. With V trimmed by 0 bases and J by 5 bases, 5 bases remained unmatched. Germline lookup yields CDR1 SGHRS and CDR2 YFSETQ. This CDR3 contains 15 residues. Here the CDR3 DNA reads TGCGCCAGCAGCTTGGAGGCTAGCGGGGGTGACGAGCAGTACTTC. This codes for CASSLEASGGDEQYF.

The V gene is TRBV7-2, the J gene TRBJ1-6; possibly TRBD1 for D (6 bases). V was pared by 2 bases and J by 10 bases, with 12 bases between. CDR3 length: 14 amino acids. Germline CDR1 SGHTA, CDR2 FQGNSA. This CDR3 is CASSLQGIGSPLHF. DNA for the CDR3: TGTGCCAGCAGCTTACAGGGGATCGGGTCACCCCTCCACTTT.